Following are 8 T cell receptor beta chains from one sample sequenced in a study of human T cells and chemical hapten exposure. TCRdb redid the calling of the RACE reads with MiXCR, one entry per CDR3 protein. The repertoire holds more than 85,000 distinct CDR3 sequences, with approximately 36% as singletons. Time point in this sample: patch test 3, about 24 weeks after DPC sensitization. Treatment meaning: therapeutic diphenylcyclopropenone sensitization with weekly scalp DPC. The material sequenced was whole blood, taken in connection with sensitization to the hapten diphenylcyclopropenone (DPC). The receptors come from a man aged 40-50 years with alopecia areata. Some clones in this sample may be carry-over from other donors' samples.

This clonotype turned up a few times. CDR3 protein: CASSRDRVEYGGYTF. The CDR3 coding sequence is TGTGCCAGCAGCCGGGACAGGGTTGAATATGGCGGCTACACCTTC. The chain uses TRBV6-2 or TRBV6-3 and TRBJ1-2, with 9 bases fitting TRBD1. This CDR3 is built from 15 residues. Losses at the gene ends were 6 bases for V and 8 bases for J; bases not matched to a gene: 13. Looked up from germline, CDR1 is MNHEY and CDR2 is SVGEGT.

CDR3 region: CATSSGLAGGSSYNEQFF. CDR3 bases: TGTGCCACCAGCAGCGGACTAGCGGGAGGGAGCTCCTACAATGAGCAGTTCTTC. V gene TRBV15 combines with J gene TRBJ2-1; 15 positions agree with TRBD2. Germline V CDR1 and CDR2: LNHNV, YYDKDF (reference sequence). This CDR3 has 18 amino acids. Trimming at V came to 3 bases and at J to 0 bases, leaving 3 bases not matched to a gene. The full variable domain, completed using reference TRBV15 and TRBJ2-1, is DAMVIQNPRYQVTQFGKPVTLSCSQTLNHNVMYWYQQKSSQAPKLLFHYYDKDFNNEADTPDNFQSRRPNTSFCFLDIRSPGLGDTAMYLCATSSGLAGGSSYNEQFFGPGTRLTVL.

CDR3 in amino acids: CSVERGGAYGYTF. As DNA, the CDR3 is TGCAGCGTTGAACGGGGTGGGGCCTATGGCTACACCTTC. The chain employs TRBV29-1 and TRBJ1-2, with a tentative D call TRBD1 (5 bases). V lost 2 bases and J 4 bases, leaving 11 bases between the germline ends. Germline loops: CDR1 SQVTM, CDR2 ANQGSEA. This CDR3 is 13 amino acids long.

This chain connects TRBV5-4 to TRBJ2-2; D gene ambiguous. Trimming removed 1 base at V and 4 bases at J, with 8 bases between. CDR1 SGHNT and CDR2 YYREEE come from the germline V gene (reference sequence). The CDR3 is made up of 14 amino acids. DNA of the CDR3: TGTGCCAGCAGCTTGCGCGGAAGCACCGGGGAGCTGTTTTTT. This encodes CASSLRGSTGELFF.

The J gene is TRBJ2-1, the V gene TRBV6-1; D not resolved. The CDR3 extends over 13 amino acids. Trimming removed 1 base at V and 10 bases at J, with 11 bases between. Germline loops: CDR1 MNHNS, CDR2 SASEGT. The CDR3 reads CASSEGRPTEQFF. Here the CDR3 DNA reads TGTGCCAGCAGTGAAGGTCGGCCGACCGAGCAGTTCTTC.

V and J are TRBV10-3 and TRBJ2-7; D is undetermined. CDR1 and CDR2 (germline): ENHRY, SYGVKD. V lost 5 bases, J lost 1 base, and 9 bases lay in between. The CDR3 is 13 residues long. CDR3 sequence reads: CAISMDLSYEQYF. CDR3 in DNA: TGTGCCATCAGTATGGATTTATCCTACGAGCAGTACTTC.

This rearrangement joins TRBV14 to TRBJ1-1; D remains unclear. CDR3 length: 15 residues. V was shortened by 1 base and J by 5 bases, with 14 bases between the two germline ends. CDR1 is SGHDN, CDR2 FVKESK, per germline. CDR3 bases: TGTGCCAGCAGCCAAGTAGGTACTAGGATGACTGAAGCTTTCTTT. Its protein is CASSQVGTRMTEAFF.

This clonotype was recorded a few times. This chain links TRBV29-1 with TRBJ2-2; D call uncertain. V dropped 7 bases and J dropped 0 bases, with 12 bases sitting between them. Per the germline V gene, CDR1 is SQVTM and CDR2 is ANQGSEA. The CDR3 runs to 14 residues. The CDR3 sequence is CSALRGANTGELFF. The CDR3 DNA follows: TGCAGCGCCCTGCGCGGAGCGAACACCGGGGAGCTGTTTTTT.